These 27 T cell receptor beta chains originate from one sample sequenced in a study of identifying expanded T cells in peripheral blood. Sequencing was performed with immunoSEQ multiplex PCR; in TCRdb, only in-frame clones are kept and a portion is missing. The data show 95,000 or so clones, approximately 83% seen once. The sample consisted of blood. Source of these receptors: a person between 18 and 69 years old in good health.

This sequence joins TRBV6-6 and TRBJ1-1; D unclear. This CDR3 region has 11 residues. Germline CDR1 and CDR2: MNHNY and SVGAGI (reference sequence). Trimming cost V 4 bases and J 8 bases, with 8 bases left between them. The CDR3 nucleotides are TGTGCCAGCAGTTCGGTATCCGAAGCTTTCTTT. The encoded protein is CASSSVSEAFF.

The chain links TRBV6-1 to TRBJ1-3; 8 bases line up with TRBD1. The CDR3 loop spans 15 amino acids. V shed 6 bases, J shed 1 base, and the junction held 5 bases outside the gene matches. Germline CDR1 and CDR2: MNHNS and SASEGT. This CDR3 reads CASRARTGSGNTIYF. CDR3 bases: TGTGCCAGCAGGGCCCGGACAGGGTCTGGAAACACCATATATTTT.

The genes are TRBV14 and TRBJ1-2, with a possible D match to TRBD1 (5 bases). The CDR3 sequence is 15 residues long. V lost 4 bases to trimming and J lost 3 bases, with 15 bases between them. The germline gives CDR1 SGHDN, CDR2 FVKESK. The CDR3 DNA is TGTGCCAGCAGCCCTCATTCCGGGACTTACTATGGCTACACCTTC. It specifies CASSPHSGTYYGYTF.

The chain is built from TRBV6-5 and TRBJ1-3; D call uncertain. Trimming stripped 0 bases from V and 4 bases from J, with 10 bases between. The germline V gene has CDR1 MNHEY and CDR2 SVGAGI. The CDR3 extends over 15 amino acids. CDR3 DNA sequence: TGTGCCAGCAGTTACTCGAAACAGCGGGGAAACACCATATATTTT. Amino acids: CASSYSKQRGNTIYF.

The chain uses TRBV10-1 and TRBJ1-1; D might be TRBD1 (5 bases). CDR1 is WNHNN, CDR2 SYGVQD, per germline (reference sequence). The CDR3 sequence is 13 residues long. The V and J ends lost 9 bases and 8 bases respectively, with 19 bases between them. The CDR3, as DNA: TGCGCCAGTTCTCCGAGCACAGGCACAGAAGCTTTCTTT. Its protein is CASSPSTGTEAFF.

The chain joins TRBV29-1 to TRBJ2-3, with a possible D match to TRBD2 (5 bases). Between the trimmed V and J ends, which lost 3 bases and 0 bases, there was a span of 7 bases. The CDR3 is 13 residues long. Germline lookup yields CDR1 SQVTM and CDR2 ANQGSEA. CDR3 DNA sequence: TGCAGCGTTGACAGGACTAGCACAGATACGCAGTATTTT. It is translated as CSVDRTSTDTQYF.

The chain couples TRBV2 to TRBJ2-5, with D possibly matching TRBD2 (5 bases). CDR1 SNHLY and CDR2 FYNNEI come from the germline V gene. Trimming took 0 bases from V and 7 from J, leaving 18 bases between them. CDR3 length: 16 amino acids. The CDR3 coding sequence is TGTGCCAGCAGTGAAGCGCAGTTAGGAGGAGATGGGACCCAGTACTTC. Translation gives CASSEAQLGGDGTQYF.

The gene calls are TRBV18 and TRBJ1-5, with a weak D call TRBD1 (6 bases). V lost 5 bases and J 4 bases, leaving 12 bases between the germline ends. Germline lookup yields CDR1 KGHSH and CDR2 LQKENI. There are 14 residues in the CDR3. In nucleotides, the CDR3 is TGTGCCAGCTCAAGACAGGTTATGAATCAGCCCCAGCATTTT. It is translated as CASSRQVMNQPQHF.

The V call is TRBV14, the J call TRBJ1-1; D gene ambiguous. Germline V gene sequence: CDR1 SGHDN, CDR2 FVKESK. The V and J ends lost 2 bases and 0 bases respectively, with 16 bases between them. This CDR3 has 17 amino acids. The CDR3 here is CASSQWSDEIMNTEAFF. The CDR3 region has the DNA TGTGCCAGCAGCCAATGGTCCGACGAGATCATGAACACTGAAGCTTTCTTT.

The chain recombines TRBV11-3 with TRBJ1-2; a weak D match, TRBD1 (5 bases). V lost 5 bases, J lost 1 base, and 14 bases lay in between. The CDR3 consists of 15 residues. From germline, CDR1 is SGHNT and CDR2 YENEEA. CDR3 nucleotides: TGTGCCAGCAGCCCGAAGACAGAACTTAACTATGGCTACACCTTC. It translates to CASSPKTELNYGYTF.

The chain joins TRBV4-3 to TRBJ2-3; D may be TRBD2 (6 bases). Germline assignment: CDR1 LGHNA and CDR2 YSLEER. The CDR3 spans 15 residues. The V and J ends lost 0 bases and 4 bases respectively, with 11 bases between them. The CDR3, as DNA: TGCGCCAGCAGCCAAGAAGGGGAGGCATCAGATACGCAGTATTTT. Protein sequence: CASSQEGEASDTQYF.

The genes are TRBV27 and TRBJ2-5; perhaps D is TRBD1 or TRBD2 (5 bases each). The CDR3 spans 14 residues. V lost 6 bases and J 5 bases, leaving 16 bases between the germline ends. In germline, CDR1 is MNHEY, CDR2 SMNVEV (reference sequence). The CDR3 spells CASSPMRGGETQYF. CDR3 nucleotide sequence: TGTGCCAGCAGCCCTATGAGGGGCGGGGAGACCCAGTACTTC.

J is TRBJ1-5 and V is TRBV5-8, with a possible D match to TRBD1 (6 bases). CDR3 length: 18 residues. Trimming left V 2 bases short and J 0 bases short, with 18 bases between. The germline gives CDR1 SGHTS, CDR2 YDEGEE. CDR3 protein: CASSFMKGGSYSNQPQHF. The CDR3 DNA reads as TGTGCCAGCAGCTTTATGAAGGGGGGATCCTATAGCAATCAGCCCCAGCATTTT.

This clone was seen once. The chain has TRBV5-6 and TRBJ1-1; D gene uncertain. Germline values: CDR1 SGHDT, CDR2 YYEEEE. Trimming removed 1 base at V and 10 bases at J, with 11 bases between. This CDR3 has 12 residues. Here the CDR3 DNA reads TGTGCCAGCAGCTTGTATAACGGTGGAGCTTTCTTT. Amino acid sequence: CASSLYNGGAFF.

The genes are TRBV5-1 and TRBJ2-6; 8 bases match TRBD1. V trimming: 7 bases; J trimming: 1 base; junction bases outside the gene matches: 7. Per the germline V gene, CDR1 is SGHRS and CDR2 is YFSETQ. This CDR3 is 16 amino acids long. Written as DNA, the CDR3 is TGCGCCAGCGGGACAGGTTCTTTTTCTGGGGCCAACGTCCTGACTTTC. Amino acid sequence: CASGTGSFSGANVLTF.

The rearrangement uses TRBV29-1 and TRBJ1-1; possible D gene TRBD1, 6 bases. Per germline, CDR1 SQVTM and CDR2 ANQGSEA. CDR3 length: 13 residues. V dropped 6 bases and J dropped 3 bases, with 14 bases sitting between them. The CDR3 region is CSVGGGFYTEAFF. The DNA of the CDR3 is TGCAGCGTAGGAGGGGGGTTTTACACTGAAGCTTTCTTT.

The rearrangement joins TRBV18 to TRBJ2-3, with D unclear. Per the germline V gene, CDR1 is KGHSH and CDR2 is LQKENI. This CDR3 is 14 amino acids long. Trimming took off 2 bases at V and 0 bases at J, with 6 bases between the two ends. In DNA form, the CDR3 reads TGTGCCAGCTCACCATTTGATAGCACAGATACGCAGTATTTT. Protein sequence: CASSPFDSTDTQYF.

At least ten counts were recorded for this clone. The chain is built from TRBV11-1 and TRBJ2-1, with a weak D call TRBD1 (6 bases). The CDR3 covers 16 residues. V lost 2 bases and J lost 5, with 16 bases in between. CDR1 is SGHAT and CDR2 is FQDESV in the germline V gene (reference sequence). CDR3 coding DNA: TGTGCCAGCAGCTTAAGGCCTGGACAGCCTGACAATGAGCAGTTCTTC. Translating gives CASSLRPGQPDNEQFF.

V and J are TRBV6-5 and TRBJ1-2; D is undetermined. CDR1 and CDR2 from the germline V gene are MNHEY and SVGAGI. This CDR3 has 14 amino acids. Trimming removed 2 bases from V and 0 bases from J, with 7 bases in between. CDR3 region: CASSYDGANYGYTF. CDR3 in DNA: TGTGCCAGCAGTTACGATGGAGCTAACTATGGCTACACCTTC.

The chain recombines TRBV5-1 with TRBJ2-5; weak D call: TRBD2 (6 bases). The V and J ends lost 0 bases and 0 bases respectively, with 9 bases between them. Per the germline V gene, CDR1 is SGHRS and CDR2 is YFSETQ. The CDR3 has 15 amino acids. The chain's CDR3 is CASSLGGAYQETQYF. CDR3 bases: TGCGCCAGCAGCTTGGGCGGGGCCTACCAAGAGACCCAGTACTTC.

The V gene is TRBV29-1, the J gene TRBJ1-1, with 9 bases lining up with TRBD1. Germline CDR1 reads SQVTM; CDR2 reads ANQGSEA. CDR3 size: 12 residues. The J segment lost 6 bases and the V segment lost 6 bases, leaving 5 bases of the junction unmatched. The CDR3 is CSVHRGLAEAFF. The CDR3 DNA sequence: TGCAGCGTCCACAGGGGGCTAGCTGAAGCTTTCTTT.

This chain connects TRBV5-1 to TRBJ2-5, with D possibly matching TRBD2 (6 bases). The V gene's germline CDR1 is SGHRS and CDR2 YFSETQ. The CDR3 is 15 residues long. V was pared by 4 bases and J by 4 bases, with 17 bases between. The DNA for the CDR3 is TGCGCCAGCAGCCTGACGGGGGTAAGGAGAGAGACCCAGTACTTC. Protein sequence: CASSLTGVRRETQYF.

V gene TRBV11-3 combines with J gene TRBJ1-2; D unresolved. Germline V gene data show CDR1 as SGHNT and CDR2 as YENEEA. V dropped 4 bases and J dropped 0 bases, with 12 bases sitting between them. The CDR3 length is 15 residues. CDR3 sequence: CASSSRERPNYGYTF. The CDR3 coding sequence is TGTGCCAGCAGCTCGCGGGAGAGGCCTAACTATGGCTACACCTTC.

V and J are TRBV7-2 and TRBJ2-5; 7 positions agree with TRBD2. Germline loops: CDR1 SGHTA, CDR2 FQGNSA. This CDR3 contains 14 residues. Trimming took 5 bases from V and 3 from J; bases not matched to a gene: 6. The CDR3 sequence: CASSPGGLEETQYF. The DNA for the CDR3 is TGTGCCAGCAGCCCGGGAGGCCTAGAAGAGACCCAGTACTTC. The whole variable domain, remainder taken from reference TRBV7-2 and TRBJ2-5, is GAGVSQSPSNKVTEKGKDVELRCDPISGHTALYWYRQSLGQGLEFLIYFQGNSAPDKSGLPSDRFSAERTGGSVSTLTIQRTQQEDSAVYLCASSPGGLEETQYFGPGTRLLVL.

The J gene is TRBJ1-2, the V gene TRBV6-6, with TRBD1 identical over 10 bases. Germline loops: CDR1 MNHNY, CDR2 SVGAGI (reference sequence). V shed 6 bases, J shed 5 bases, and the junction held 12 bases outside the gene matches. The CDR3 runs to 16 residues. The CDR3 sequence is CASRDRGSGEKYGYTF. The CDR3 region has the DNA TGTGCCAGCAGGGACAGGGGGTCGGGGGAAAAATATGGCTACACCTTC.

The sample holds a few counts of this clone. This chain connects TRBV5-1 to TRBJ1-6; D gene uncertain. This CDR3 has 16 residues. CDR1 is SGHRS, CDR2 YFSETQ, per germline. Deletions cut 4 bases from V and 0 bases from J, with 11 bases between. CDR3 loop: CASSVGLSSYNSPLHF. Written as DNA, the CDR3 is TGCGCCAGCAGCGTAGGACTGAGCTCCTATAATTCACCCCTCCACTTT.

This clone was detected only a few times. The CDR3: CASSSGTTNEQFF. The DNA for the CDR3 is TGTGCCAGCAGCTCCGGGACTACCAATGAGCAGTTCTTC. This chain links TRBV7-7 with TRBJ2-1; 7 positions match TRBD2. There are 13 residues in the CDR3. Germline-derived CDR1 and CDR2 are SSHAT and FNYEAQ (reference sequence). Trimming took 4 bases from V and 6 from J; bases not matched to a gene: 3.